The 32 T cell receptor beta chains below were found in one sample sequenced in a study of CD8+ T cells in alopecia areata. RNA extraction was followed by reverse transcription into cDNA, which acted as the sequencing template. Profiling relied on immunoSEQ multiplex PCR, and the TCRdb table lists in-frame clones only, not all of them. The sample consists of 180,000 or so clones, roughly 59% of them appearing once. The source material was CD4+ T cells sorted from blood, sampled at week 0. The source of these receptors is a human donor with alopecia areata.

The gene calls are TRBV19 and TRBJ1-2, with a possible D match to TRBD1 (5 bases). Germline CDR1 is LNHDA and CDR2 is SQIVND (reference sequence). CDR3 length: 16 residues. V lost 3 bases and J 4 bases, leaving 18 bases between the germline ends. CDR3 protein: CASSIPTSRQFYGYTF. DNA of the CDR3: TGTGCCAGTAGTATCCCTACTAGTCGACAGTTCTATGGCTACACCTTC.

This clone was observed a handful of times. The genes are TRBV6-6 and TRBJ2-7; D gene unclear. Trimming stripped 4 bases from V and 3 bases from J, with 4 bases between. In germline, CDR1 is MNHNY, CDR2 SVGAGI (reference sequence). The CDR3 is made up of 11 amino acids. The CDR3 loop is CASSFDYEQYF. The CDR3 nucleotides are TGTGCCAGCAGTTTCGACTACGAGCAGTACTTC.

This clone was seen only once. The chain uses TRBV29-1 and TRBJ2-7; 8 nucleotides match TRBD1. The J segment lost 5 bases and the V segment lost 6 bases, leaving 9 bases of the junction unmatched. Germline V gene sequence: CDR1 SQVTM, CDR2 ANQGSEA. CDR3 length: 13 amino acids. The CDR3 DNA sequence: TGCAGCGTGGGGGGACAGGTTAGGGACGAGCAGTACTTC. Translating gives CSVGGQVRDEQYF.

This chain joins TRBV4-3 and TRBJ2-3; D gene unclear. The CDR3 covers 14 residues. The V end was cut by 6 bases, the J end by 5 bases, with 15 bases between. The germline gives CDR1 LGHNA, CDR2 YSLEER. CDR3 amino acids: CASRATTTGDTQYF. The CDR3 DNA reads TGCGCCAGCAGGGCTACAACGACCGGAGATACGCAGTATTTT.

The chain links TRBV20-1 to TRBJ2-3; D is ambiguous. CDR1 is DFQATT, CDR2 SNEGSKA, per germline (reference sequence). This CDR3 is built from 11 residues. V shed 3 bases and J shed 6 bases, with 7 bases lying between them. The CDR3 is CSARRSDTQYF. The CDR3 nucleotides are TGCAGTGCTAGGCGGTCCGATACGCAGTATTTT.

This clone has only one observation. This chain connects TRBV29-1 to TRBJ1-2, with D possibly TRBD1 on 6 matching bases. Trimming took 2 bases from V and 8 from J, leaving 12 bases between them. The CDR3 sequence is 12 residues long. Germline V gene sequence: CDR1 SQVTM, CDR2 ANQGSEA. CDR3 in DNA: TGCAGCGTTGAAAAACAGGGAGCCGGCTACACCTTC. It translates to CSVEKQGAGYTF.

This clone was seen only once. V and J are TRBV30 and TRBJ2-1; D not resolved. The CDR3 has 15 amino acids. Looked up from germline, CDR1 is GTSNPN and CDR2 is SVGIG (reference sequence). V lost 5 bases and J lost 10, with 24 bases in between. The CDR3 sequence: CAWASMRPEAEEQFF. The CDR3 DNA sequence: TGTGCCTGGGCGTCGATGAGACCCGAGGCTGAAGAGCAGTTCTTC.

Turning to this clone: This sample includes further DNA sequences coding for the same CDR3. The chain is built from TRBV10-3 and TRBJ2-7; D is unclear. CDR1 and CDR2 from the germline V gene are ENHRY and SYGVKD. The CDR3 sequence is 14 residues long. V lost 0 bases to trimming and J lost 1 base, with 7 bases between them. This chain's CDR3 is CAISESGGSYEQYF. CDR3 in DNA: TGTGCCATCAGTGAGTCGGGCGGTTCCTACGAGCAGTACTTC.

The chain recombines TRBV4-1 with TRBJ1-2; TRBD1 aligns across 9 bases. The CDR3 totals 17 residues. Trimming at V came to 5 bases and at J to 3 bases, leaving 13 bases not matched to a gene. Germline values: CDR1 MGHRA, CDR2 YSYEKL. The CDR3 here is CASSSGDRAIEYYGYTF. The CDR3 nucleotides read TGCGCCAGCAGCAGCGGGGACAGGGCGATAGAATACTATGGCTACACCTTC.

This clone is a singleton in its sample. The chain couples TRBV10-3 to TRBJ2-5; 11 nucleotides match TRBD1. Germline CDR1 reads ENHRY; CDR2 reads SYGVKD. The length of the CDR3 is 15 residues. V was clipped by 3 bases and J by 4 bases; unmatched bases: 4. The CDR3: CAISDGQGAGETQYF. CDR3 bases: TGTGCCATCAGTGACGGACAGGGGGCTGGAGAGACCCAGTACTTC.

This chain joins TRBV10-3 and TRBJ2-5; maybe TRBD2 (7 bases). The germline V and J ends were trimmed by 3 bases and 0 bases, with 20 bases remaining between them. From germline, CDR1 is ENHRY and CDR2 SYGVKD. CDR3 length: 18 amino acids. The CDR3 coding sequence is TGTGCCATCAGTGATCAAGGGGGGGCCTATGTGGACCAAGAGACCCAGTACTTC. Its protein product is CAISDQGGAYVDQETQYF.

This CDR3 is CAGGQNANYGYTF. The DNA of the CDR3 is TGTGCCGGCGGGCAGAACGCTAACTATGGCTACACCTTC. V gene TRBV5-6 combines with J gene TRBJ1-2; D gene unclear. V was cut by 10 bases and J by 0 bases, with 13 bases left in between. CDR1 is SGHDT, CDR2 YYEEEE, per germline. The CDR3 covers 13 residues.

This clone was observed a few times. The chain is built from TRBV29-1 and TRBJ1-2; a weak D match, TRBD1 (6 bases). V gave up 8 bases and J gave up 2 bases, with 18 bases separating them. The CDR3 has 14 residues. CDR1 is SQVTM and CDR2 is ANQGSEA in the germline V gene. The CDR3 loop is CSQSRIGGNYGYTF. DNA of the CDR3: TGCAGCCAATCCAGGATAGGGGGAAACTATGGCTACACCTTC.

The chain uses TRBV29-1 and TRBJ1-1; no reliable D call. The germline CDR1 and CDR2 sequences are SQVTM and ANQGSEA. Deletions cut 4 bases from V and 7 bases from J, with 13 bases between. This CDR3 contains 12 residues. The CDR3 coding sequence is TGCAGCGTTGCCCGTTTAGGCGGTGAAGCTTTCTTT. Protein product: CSVARLGGEAFF.

The J gene is TRBJ1-6, the V gene TRBV6-1; TRBD1 might be the D (5 bases). The V gene's germline CDR1 is MNHNS and CDR2 SASEGT. The germline V and J ends were trimmed by 11 bases and 10 bases, with 21 bases remaining between them. The CDR3 sequence is 14 residues long. CDR3 in amino acids: CACQGGGDRSPLHF. The CDR3 region has the DNA TGTGCCTGCCAAGGTGGGGGGGATCGCTCACCCCTCCACTTT.

This clone appeared a single time. The rearrangement links TRBV18 to TRBJ2-7; 10 bases are shared with TRBD1. CDR1 is KGHSH and CDR2 is LQKENI in the germline V gene. The trim removed 2 bases at V and 5 bases at J, leaving 9 bases unmatched. CDR3 size: 16 residues. CDR3 protein: CASSPAPGQGSHEQYF. The DNA of the CDR3 is TGTGCCAGCTCACCAGCTCCGGGACAGGGGTCCCACGAGCAGTACTTC. Drawing the rest from reference TRBV18 and TRBJ2-7, the complete variable domain is NAGVMQNPRHLVRRRGQEARLRCSPMKGHSHVYWYRQLPEEGLKFMVYLQKENIIDESGMPKERFSAEFPKEGPSILRIQQVVRGDSAAYFCASSPAPGQGSHEQYFGPGTRLTVT.

The rearrangement joins TRBV5-1 to TRBJ2-7, with a tentative D call TRBD1 (6 bases). Trimming stripped 6 bases from V and 3 bases from J, with 13 bases between. This CDR3 is built from 13 residues. Germline V lookup: CDR1 SGHRS, CDR2 YFSETQ. The CDR3, as DNA: TGCGCCAGCAACAGGGACGGAGACTACGAGCAGTACTTC. Its translation is CASNRDGDYEQYF.

The chain employs TRBV4-3 and TRBJ1-1, with TRBD1 as a possible D gene (5 bases). The germline gives CDR1 LGHNA, CDR2 YSLEER. Deletions cut 5 bases from V and 1 base from J, with 8 bases between. This CDR3 region has 13 residues. CDR3: CASSVGENTEAFF. CDR3 nucleotide sequence: TGCGCCAGCAGCGTGGGGGAGAACACTGAAGCTTTCTTT.

This chain connects TRBV12-5 to TRBJ1-2, with D unclear. Germline CDR1 LGHNT, CDR2 FRNRAP. The CDR3 loop spans 14 amino acids. V was pared by 6 bases and J by 2 bases, with 13 bases between. The CDR3 loop reads CASGADVVNYGYTF. The CDR3, as DNA: TGTGCTAGTGGCGCCGATGTAGTCAACTATGGCTACACCTTC. Based on the CDR3 plus reference TRBV12-5 and TRBJ1-2, the full variable domain is DARVTQTPRHKVTEMGQEVTMRCQPILGHNTVFWYRQTMMQGLELLAYFRNRAPLDDSGMPKDRFSAEMPDATLATLKIQPSEPRDSAVYFCASGADVVNYGYTFGSGTRLTVV.

This chain joins TRBV27 and TRBJ1-1, with D unclear. Germline loops: CDR1 MNHEY, CDR2 SMNVEV (reference sequence). The CDR3 length is 11 residues. The V end lost 3 bases, the J end lost 6 bases, and 5 bases lay between the germline ends. CDR3 DNA sequence: TGTGCCAGCAGTTTCAAGTCTGAAGCTTTCTTT. Its protein product is CASSFKSEAFF.

In DNA form, the CDR3 reads TGTGCCATCAAGTCTTTGGACAGGGCCTACGAGCAGTACTTC. This encodes CAIKSLDRAYEQYF. The chain is built from TRBV10-3 and TRBJ2-7, with TRBD1 matching over 8 bases. Germline CDR1 and CDR2: ENHRY and SYGVKD. V lost 7 bases to trimming and J lost 2 bases; unmatched junction nucleotides: 7. The CDR3 has 14 residues.

For the CDR3, the DNA is TGTGCCAGCAGCTTGGAGGCTAGTTGGAAAGATACGCAGTATTTT. This gives the protein CASSLEASWKDTQYF. V is TRBV5-4 and J is TRBJ2-3; the D is unclear. The CDR3 runs to 15 residues. Germline CDR1 reads SGHNT; CDR2 reads YYREEE (reference sequence). Trimming stripped 0 bases from V and 5 bases from J, with 13 bases between. Supplemented by reference TRBV5-4 and TRBJ2-3, the full variable domain reads ETGVTQSPTHLIKTRGQQVTLRCSSQSGHNTVSWYQQALGQGPQFIFQYYREEENGRGNFPPRFSGLQFPNYSSELNVNALELDDSALYLCASSLEASWKDTQYFGPGTRLTVL.

This clone has only a few counts. The J gene is TRBJ2-7, the V gene TRBV7-2; D is perhaps TRBD1 (5 bases). The ends were cut back, 1 base at V and 5 bases at J, with 9 bases in the middle. The CDR3 has 13 residues. Germline V lookup: CDR1 SGHTA, CDR2 FQGNSA. CDR3: CASSLVQGHEQYF. CDR3 nucleotides: TGTGCCAGCAGCTTAGTGCAGGGCCACGAGCAGTACTTC.

The CDR3 protein is CASSSSLLAGAYEQYF. The CDR3 region has the DNA TGTGCCAGCAGTTCCTCCCTACTAGCGGGGGCCTACGAGCAGTACTTC. V is TRBV6-5 and J is TRBJ2-7; 11 positions match TRBD2. J was trimmed by 2 bases and V by 4 bases; bases with no gene match: 7. The CDR3 extends over 16 amino acids. The germline gives CDR1 MNHEY, CDR2 SVGAGI.

This chain uses TRBV30 with TRBJ1-5; weak D call: TRBD1 (6 bases). Germline CDR1 is GTSNPN and CDR2 is SVGIG (reference sequence). The V gene lost 4 bases and the J gene lost 4 bases, with 11 bases spanning the gap. The CDR3 has 13 residues. The CDR3 coding sequence is TGTGCCTGGACCCCGGACAGAAATCAGCCCCAGCATTTT. It translates to CAWTPDRNQPQHF.

This clone has only a few counts. The chain joins TRBV5-4 to TRBJ1-2; the match to TRBD1 covers 8 bases. Germline CDR1 SGHNT, CDR2 YYREEE (reference sequence). The length of the CDR3 is 15 residues. J gave up 0 bases and V 2 bases, and 3 bases lay outside the gene matches. The CDR3: CASSFGQGSNYGYTF. The CDR3 DNA sequence: TGTGCCAGCAGCTTCGGACAGGGCTCTAACTATGGCTACACCTTC.

Notes on this clone: Different DNA sequences within this sample yield the same CDR3. The chain links TRBV29-1 to TRBJ2-7, with D uncertain. Germline CDR1 reads SQVTM; CDR2 reads ANQGSEA. The CDR3 is 11 amino acids. Deletions cut 4 bases from V and 4 bases from J, with 8 bases between. The CDR3 DNA follows: TGCAGCGTTGTAGGCGGTTACGAGCAGTACTTC. This codes for CSVVGGYEQYF.

The CDR3 region is CASGSVGGVDEQFF. The DNA for the CDR3 is TGTGCCAGCGGCTCAGTCGGGGGAGTCGATGAGCAGTTCTTC. This chain connects TRBV2 to TRBJ2-1; perhaps TRBD2 as D (6 bases). V was clipped by 8 bases and J by 8 bases, with 19 bases between them. CDR1 SNHLY and CDR2 FYNNEI come from the germline V gene. The CDR3 loop spans 14 amino acids.

This sequence joins TRBV5-6 and TRBJ2-2; no clear D gene. This CDR3 region has 16 residues. Germline CDR1 reads SGHDT; CDR2 reads YYEEEE. Trimming took 2 bases from V and 5 from J, leaving 16 bases between them. This CDR3 is CASSFLTRKGTGELFF. The CDR3 DNA sequence: TGTGCCAGCAGCTTCCTGACAAGAAAAGGAACCGGGGAGCTGTTTTTT.

V and J are TRBV6-5 and TRBJ2-7; D is perhaps TRBD1 (6 bases). This CDR3 region has 13 residues. From germline, CDR1 is MNHEY and CDR2 SVGAGI. V lost 6 bases and J lost 2, with 11 bases in between. The CDR3 DNA is TGTGCCAGCAGCCGGACAGAAGCCTACGAGCAGTACTTC. This translates into CASSRTEAYEQYF.

This clone was seen just once. The gene calls are TRBV30 and TRBJ2-7; D assignment may be TRBD1 or TRBD2 (5 bases each). CDR1 and CDR2 from the germline V gene are GTSNPN and SVGIG (reference sequence). Trimming stripped 2 bases from V and 3 bases from J, with 17 bases between. The CDR3 length is 15 residues. Written as DNA, the CDR3 is TGTGCCTGGAGTTCAGGGATGCTCGGGATCTACGAGCAGTACTTC. This gives the protein CAWSSGMLGIYEQYF.

The chain has TRBV30 and TRBJ1-1; no clear D. V gave up 2 bases and J gave up 1 base, with 11 bases separating them. CDR1 is GTSNPN and CDR2 is SVGIG in the germline V gene (reference sequence). This CDR3 contains 14 residues. CDR3 DNA sequence: TGTGCCTGGAGTTCTTTTGTAAGGAACACTGAAGCTTTCTTT. Its protein is CAWSSFVRNTEAFF.